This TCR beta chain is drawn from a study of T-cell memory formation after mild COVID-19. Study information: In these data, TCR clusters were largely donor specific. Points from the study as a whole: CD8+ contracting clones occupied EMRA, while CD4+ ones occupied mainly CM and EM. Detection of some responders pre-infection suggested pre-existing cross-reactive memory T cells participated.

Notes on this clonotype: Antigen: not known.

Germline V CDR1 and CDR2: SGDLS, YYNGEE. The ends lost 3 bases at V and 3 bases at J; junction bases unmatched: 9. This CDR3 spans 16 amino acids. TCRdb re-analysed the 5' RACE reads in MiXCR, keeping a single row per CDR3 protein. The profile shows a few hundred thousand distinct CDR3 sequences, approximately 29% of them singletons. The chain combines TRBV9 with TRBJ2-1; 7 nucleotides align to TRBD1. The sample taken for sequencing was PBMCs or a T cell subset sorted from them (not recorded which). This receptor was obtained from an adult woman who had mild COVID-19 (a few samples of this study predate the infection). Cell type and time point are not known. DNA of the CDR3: TGTGCCAGCAGCGCATCCGGGACAGCCCTCTACAATGAGCAGTTCTTC. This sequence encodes CASSASGTALYNEQFF.